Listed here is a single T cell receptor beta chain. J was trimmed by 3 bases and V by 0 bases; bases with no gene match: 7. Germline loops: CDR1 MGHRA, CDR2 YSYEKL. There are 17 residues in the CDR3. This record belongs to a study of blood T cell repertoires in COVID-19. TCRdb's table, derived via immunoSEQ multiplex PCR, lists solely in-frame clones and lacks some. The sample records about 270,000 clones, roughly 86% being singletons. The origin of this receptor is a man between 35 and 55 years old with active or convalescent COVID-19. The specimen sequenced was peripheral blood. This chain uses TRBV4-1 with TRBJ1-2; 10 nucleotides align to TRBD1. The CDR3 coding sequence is TGCGCCAGCAGCCAAGATGACAGGGGGCGTTCTTACTATGGCTACACCTTC. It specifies CASSQDDRGRSYYGYTF.